This T cell receptor (beta chain) was retrieved from a study of blood T cell repertoires in COVID-19. Turning to the study itself: Acute and convalescent COVID-19 specimens originated in the United States, Italy and Spain. The cDNA or gDNA used as material had been derived from T cells, B-cell-depleted T cells, or PBMCs.

A single count supports this clone. The CDR3 is 12 amino acids. V was clipped by 6 bases and J by 2 bases, with 8 bases between them. Per the germline V gene, CDR1 is MDHEN and CDR2 is SYDVKM. Sequencing used immunoSEQ multiplex PCR; TCRdb keeps in-frame clones, though not all of them. Altogether 250,000 to 300,000 clones are present, 80% to 90% being singletons, with the ten largest covering approximately 2%. Participants came from around 25 US areas, aged roughly 18 to 89 years. Participants' own reports of clinical history determined their cohort assignment. This sequence joins TRBV28 and TRBJ2-7; TRBD1 is a possible D gene (6 bases). The clonotype was recovered from a woman aged 45 to 65 who had recovered from COVID-19. The sequencing sample was made of PBMCs or T cells enriched from blood (not recorded which). The CDR3 sequence: CASSGQPYEQYF. CDR3 nucleotide sequence: TGTGCCAGCAGCGGACAGCCCTACGAGCAGTACTTC.